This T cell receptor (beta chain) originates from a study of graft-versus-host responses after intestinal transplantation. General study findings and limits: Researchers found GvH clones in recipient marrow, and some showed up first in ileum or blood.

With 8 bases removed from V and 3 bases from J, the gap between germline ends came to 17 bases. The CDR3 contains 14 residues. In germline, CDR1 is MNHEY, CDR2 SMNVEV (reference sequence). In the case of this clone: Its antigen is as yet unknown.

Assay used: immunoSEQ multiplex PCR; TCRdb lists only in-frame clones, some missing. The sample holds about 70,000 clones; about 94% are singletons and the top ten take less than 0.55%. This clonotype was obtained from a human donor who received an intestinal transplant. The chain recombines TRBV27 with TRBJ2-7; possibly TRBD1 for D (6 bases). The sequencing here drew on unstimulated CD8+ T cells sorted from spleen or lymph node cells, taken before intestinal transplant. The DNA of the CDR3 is TGTGCCAGCCAGACTTACAGGGAGCACTACGAGCAGTACTTC. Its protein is CASQTYREHYEQYF.